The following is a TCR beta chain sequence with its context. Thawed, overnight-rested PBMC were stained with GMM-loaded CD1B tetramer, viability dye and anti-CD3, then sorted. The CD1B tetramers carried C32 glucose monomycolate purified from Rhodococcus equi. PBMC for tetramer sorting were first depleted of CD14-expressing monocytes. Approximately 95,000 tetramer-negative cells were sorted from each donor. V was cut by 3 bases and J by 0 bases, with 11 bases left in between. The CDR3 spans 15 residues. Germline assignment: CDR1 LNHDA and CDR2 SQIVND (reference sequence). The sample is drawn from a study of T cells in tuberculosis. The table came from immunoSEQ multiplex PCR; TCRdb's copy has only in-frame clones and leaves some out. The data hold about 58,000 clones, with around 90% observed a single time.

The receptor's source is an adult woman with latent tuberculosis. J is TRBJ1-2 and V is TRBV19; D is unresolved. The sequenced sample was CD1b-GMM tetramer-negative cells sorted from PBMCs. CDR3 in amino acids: CASSIMTNSNYGYTF. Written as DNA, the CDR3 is TGTGCCAGTAGTATTATGACAAATTCTAACTATGGCTACACCTTC.